These 8 T cell receptor beta chains were sequenced from one sample in a study of T cell responses to AZD1222 COVID-19 vaccine. TCRdb's copy holds only in-frame clones and misses some; the assay was immunoSEQ multiplex PCR. The data hold 150,000 to 200,000 clones, with 92% observed a single time. Source: peripheral blood, taken 28 days after the second AZD1222 dose. Receptors were obtained from an adult who received the AZD1222 COVID-19 vaccine.

V and J are TRBV2 and TRBJ2-7; TRBD1 is a possible D gene (5 bases). Germline-derived CDR1 and CDR2 are SNHLY and FYNNEI. This CDR3 contains 13 residues. Trimming left V 4 bases short and J 7 bases short, with 14 bases between. The chain's CDR3 is CASSGVLGAEQYF. The CDR3, as DNA: TGTGCCAGCAGTGGAGTGCTAGGGGCGGAGCAGTACTTC.

The DNA of the CDR3 is TGTGCCAGCAGTTACTCGACGGCAGGGGGTGCTTTCTTT. Encoded protein: CASSYSTAGGAFF. This chain connects TRBV6-2 or TRBV6-3 to TRBJ1-1, with 7 nucleotides matching TRBD1. The length of the CDR3 is 13 residues. Trimming took 0 bases from V and 11 from J; bases not matched to a gene: 6. Germline V gene data show CDR1 as MNHEY and CDR2 as SVGEGT.

The chain employs TRBV3-1 (or the pseudogene TRBV3-2) and TRBJ2-7; weak D call: TRBD1 (5 bases). Trimming took 4 bases from V and 6 from J, leaving 22 bases between them. The CDR3 consists of 16 residues. Germline CDR1 LGHDT, CDR2 YNNKEL (reference sequence). The CDR3 here is CASSPQVAARLGEQYF. The CDR3, as DNA: TGTGCCAGCAGCCCACAGGTGGCAGCGCGATTGGGCGAGCAGTACTTC.

J is TRBJ1-3 and V is TRBV5-5, with D possibly matching TRBD1 (6 bases). This CDR3 comprises 15 residues. Germline lookup yields CDR1 SGHKS and CDR2 YYEKEE (reference sequence). The V end lost 0 bases, the J end lost 2 bases, and 9 bases lay between the germline ends. The CDR3 here is CASSLDRVAGNTIYF. DNA of the CDR3: TGTGCCAGCAGCTTGGACAGGGTAGCTGGAAACACCATATATTTT.

The gene calls are TRBV6-4 and TRBJ1-4, with 8 nucleotides matching TRBD1. Looked up from germline, CDR1 is MRHNA and CDR2 is SNTAGT. The trim removed 4 bases at V and 4 bases at J, leaving 11 bases unmatched. The CDR3 totals 17 residues. The CDR3 here is CASSVGTGPNNNEKLFF. The CDR3 coding sequence is TGTGCCAGCAGTGTAGGGACAGGACCTAATAATAATGAAAAACTGTTTTTT.

This chain links TRBV3-1 (or the pseudogene TRBV3-2) with TRBJ1-2, with unresolved D. The V and J ends lost 0 bases and 4 bases respectively, with 18 bases between them. Germline assignment: CDR1 LGHDT and CDR2 YNNKEL (reference sequence). CDR3 size: 17 residues. The DNA for the CDR3 is TGTGCCAGCAGCCAAGAATCGTGGCGGGTCCCTTCCTATGGCTACACCTTC. It translates to CASSQESWRVPSYGYTF.

This clone appeared once. The chain couples TRBV6-5 to TRBJ1-2, with D possibly being TRBD1 (6 bases). Per the germline V gene, CDR1 is MNHEY and CDR2 is SVGAGI. The V and J ends lost 6 bases and 2 bases respectively, with 13 bases between them. This CDR3 is 14 amino acids long. The CDR3 loop reads CASSRGTGNYGYTF. CDR3 DNA sequence: TGTGCCAGCAGCCGAGGCACAGGGAACTATGGCTACACCTTC.

This CDR3 is CASSLGWTYEQYF. CDR3 nucleotide sequence: TGTGCCAGCAGTTTAGGGTGGACCTACGAGCAGTACTTC. J is TRBJ2-7 and V is TRBV12-3 or TRBV12-4; D ambiguous. The CDR3 loop spans 13 amino acids. V was shortened by 1 base and J by 2 bases, with 6 bases between the two germline ends.